These T cell receptor beta chains were read from a single sample in a study of cytomegalovirus exposure and HLA in healthy donors. Profiled with immunoSEQ multiplex PCR; TCRdb holds only in-frame clones, not every one. Of tens of thousands of clones listed, around 78% are singletons. The sample comprised PBMCs. These receptors all come from a male donor in good health and CMV-seropositive. The CDR3 runs from the conserved cysteine through the conserved F or W. A D gene is named only where the DNA matches it firmly. Size is stated for part of the rows, as once, few or many counts, or as a class when the clone is expanded.

J,size,V,length,D,DNA,CDR3
TRBJ2-3,-,TRBV11-2,15,-,TGTGCCAGCAGAGGCGGGACCCACAGGGGCGATACGCAGTATTTT,CASRGGTHRGDTQYF
TRBJ2-5,few,TRBV5-6,18,TRBD2,TGTGCCACCAGTCGACCGGGACTAGCGGATTTACGGGGTGAGACCCAGTACTTC,CATSRPGLADLRGETQYF
TRBJ2-7,-,TRBV29-1,14,TRBD1,TGCAGCGTTATCGGCACAGGGGTCCCTTACGAGCAGTACTTC,CSVIGTGVPYEQYF
TRBJ2-2,-,TRBV7-2,15,-,TGTGCCAGCAGCTTAGACAGGGCGAACACCGGGGAGCTGTTTTTT,CASSLDRANTGELFF
TRBJ2-3,-,TRBV10-1,14,-,TGCGCCAGCAGTGATAGGGACACCACAGATACGCAGTATTTT,CASSDRDTTDTQYF
TRBJ2-2,-,TRBV6-1,15,TRBD2,TGTGCCAGCAGTACGGGACTAGCGGACACCGGGGAGCTGTTTTTT,CASSTGLADTGELFF
TRBJ2-7,-,TRBV6-5,13,-,TGTGCCAGCAGTTACCAAACTTCCTACGAGCAGTACTTC,CASSYQTSYEQYF
TRBJ2-1,-,TRBV18,16,-,TGTGCCAGCTCACCACCCAACGGACAGACCCAAAATGAGCAGTTCTTC,CASSPPNGQTQNEQFF
TRBJ2-7,-,TRBV6-1,13,-,TGTGCCAGCAGACGAGGGAGGTCCTACGAGCAGTACTTC,CASRRGRSYEQYF
TRBJ2-7,-,TRBV5-4,13,TRBD1,TGTGCCAGCAGCCCCGGACAGGGTAGCGAGCAGTACTTC,CASSPGQGSEQYF
TRBJ1-4,-,TRBV5-4,16,TRBD1,TGTGCCAGCAGCCTGACGTCCGGGACAGGGAATGAAAAACTGTTTTTT,CASSLTSGTGNEKLFF
TRBJ2-7,once,TRBV11-3,14,TRBD1,TGTGCCAGCAGTTCCGGGACAGGGGATTACGAGCAGTACTTC,CASSSGTGDYEQYF
TRBJ2-6,-,TRBV5-1,19,TRBD2,TGCGCCAGCAGCCCCCCGGGGGGAAACTTCTTCTCTGGGGCCAACGTCCTGACTTTC,CASSPPGGNFFSGANVLTF
TRBJ2-1,-,TRBV27,16,TRBD2,TGTGCCAGCAGTTTCCCCGGGACTAGATTCTACAATGAGCAGTTCTTC,CASSFPGTRFYNEQFF
TRBJ2-2,-,TRBV11-2,15,-,TGTGCCAGCAGCTTAACTACCCCGAACACCGGGGAGCTGTTTTTT,CASSLTTPNTGELFF
TRBJ1-5,-,TRBV10-1,18,TRBD1,TGCGCCAGCAGTGAGTTTATCAGGTACAGGGGACTGGATCAGCCCCAGCATTTT,CASSEFIRYRGLDQPQHF
TRBJ2-2,-,TRBV28,12,-,TGTGCCAGCAGTAAGACTACCGGGGAGCTGTTTTTT,CASSKTTGELFF
TRBJ1-1,-,TRBV28,15,-,TGTGCCAGCAGTTTTGGGCAGTACAAGGACACTGAAGCTTTCTTT,CASSFGQYKDTEAFF
TRBJ1-4,-,TRBV7-2,15,-,TGTGCCAGCAGCTCCATTCCCGGGGGGAGAGAAAAACTGTTTTTT,CASSSIPGGREKLFF
TRBJ2-3,few,TRBV7-2,16,-,TGTGCCAGCAGCGTCACTAGAGTGAGAGGCACAGATACGCAGTATTTT,CASSVTRVRGTDTQYF
TRBJ2-7,-,TRBV5-8,20,TRBD2,TGTGCCAGCAGCGCGTATTGGACTAGCGGGAGGGGAAGACCCAACTACGAGCAGTACTTC,CASSAYWTSGRGRPNYEQYF
TRBJ2-3,medium-sized,TRBV19,18,-,TGTGCCAACCAGCTAGGGGGAGGGCCTCCGCGCTTATGTGATACGCAGTATTTT,CANQLGGGPPRLCDTQYF
TRBJ2-1,few,TRBV19,14,-,TGTGCCAGTAGTGGAGACTACGAATACAATGAGCAGTTCTTC,CASSGDYEYNEQFF
TRBJ1-2,once,TRBV4-1,16,TRBD1,TGCGCCAGCAGCCACCCGACAGGGGCCCTTAACTATGGCTACACCTTC,CASSHPTGALNYGYTF
TRBJ1-4,-,TRBV11-1,15,-,TGTGCCAGCAGACCTCGAGGGACAACTAATGAAAAACTGTTTTTT,CASRPRGTTNEKLFF
TRBJ2-5,-,TRBV2,14,-,TGTGCCAGCGGTTCCTTTAGGATGGGAGAGGCCCAGTACTTC,CASGSFRMGEAQYF
TRBJ2-7,few,TRBV27,14,TRBD1,TGTGCCAGCAGTCACAGGGGGGATATCTACGAGCAGTACTTC,CASSHRGDIYEQYF
TRBJ2-3,-,TRBV4-3,14,-,TGCGCCAGCAGCCTCGGGATTGGTCCAGATACGCAGTATTTT,CASSLGIGPDTQYF
TRBJ1-2,-,TRBV2,14,TRBD1,TGTGCCAGCAGGCCGGACAGGGGGAACTATGGCTACACCTTC,CASRPDRGNYGYTF
TRBJ1-2,-,TRBV25-1,14,TRBD1,TGTGCCAGCAGTGAGCCGGGGACAGGGAGAGGCTACACCTTC,CASSEPGTGRGYTF
TRBJ1-2,-,TRBV6-1,12,TRBD1,TGTGCCAGCAGTCCCCACAGGGGAGGCTACACCTTC,CASSPHRGGYTF
TRBJ1-2,-,TRBV9,13,-,TGTGCCAGCAGCGTAGAGGAAAGGGGAGGCTACACCTTC,CASSVEERGGYTF
TRBJ2-3,-,TRBV27,18,TRBD2,TGTGCCAGCGGCGTGGGACTAGCGGGAGATGGGGGCACAGATACGCAGTATTTT,CASGVGLAGDGGTDTQYF
TRBJ2-7,once,TRBV15,15,-,TGTGCCACCAGCAAACCCGGGACACAGTCCTACGAGCAGTACTTC,CATSKPGTQSYEQYF
TRBJ2-5,few,TRBV5-4,9,-,TGTGCCACCGGGGAGACCCAGTACTTC,CATGETQYF
TRBJ2-5,few,TRBV15,15,-,TGTGCCACCAGCACCTTTAGGGGGGGTGGCGAGACCCAGTACTTC,CATSTFRGGGETQYF
TRBJ1-5,few,TRBV19,15,-,TGTGCCAGTACGGCGTTTGGGGGCAAATCTCAGCCCCAGCATTTT,CASTAFGGKSQPQHF
TRBJ2-4,-,TRBV4-3,15,-,TGCGCCAGCAGCCAAGATCTTCCAGGGGTAAACATTCAGTACTTC,CASSQDLPGVNIQYF
TRBJ2-7,-,TRBV7-3,16,TRBD2,TGTGCCAGCAGCTTAGAAGGGACTAGCGGGACCTACGAGCAGTACTTC,CASSLEGTSGTYEQYF
TRBJ1-2,once,TRBV19,13,-,TGTGCCAGTAGTATAGATCGCCTATATGGCTACACCTTC,CASSIDRLYGYTF
TRBJ2-1,few,TRBV5-4,15,TRBD2,TGTGCCAGCACCGTGAGCGGGAGAAATAGGGATGAGCAGTTCTTC,CASTVSGRNRDEQFF
TRBJ2-2,-,TRBV30,14,-,TGTGCCTGGAGTGTTGGGGGCTGGACCGGGGAGCTGTTTTTT,CAWSVGGWTGELFF
TRBJ2-3,-,TRBV5-1,16,TRBD1,TGCGCCAGCAGCGATACGGGACAGGGGAAGGGAAATACGCAGTATTTT,CASSDTGQGKGNTQYF
TRBJ2-7,-,TRBV27,15,TRBD1,TGTGCCAGCAGTCCGCTGGGACAGAACTCCTACGAGCAGTACTTC,CASSPLGQNSYEQYF
TRBJ1-1,few,TRBV9,11,-,TGTGCCAGCGGAGGGAGCACTGAAGCTTTCTTT,CASGGSTEAFF
TRBJ2-7,-,TRBV7-8,14,-,TGTGCCAGCAGCACCCATACTAGTACCTACGAGCAGTACTTC,CASSTHTSTYEQYF
TRBJ2-7,once,TRBV6-1,14,TRBD2,TGTGCCAGCAGCGGTAGCGGGACCTCCTACGAGCAGTACTTC,CASSGSGTSYEQYF
TRBJ2-1,-,TRBV19,14,-,TGTGCCAGTAGGCCCAGTGTCAGGTACAATGAGCAGTTCTTC,CASRPSVRYNEQFF
TRBJ1-5,-,TRBV28,16,-,TGTGCCAGCAGTAGCGAGAAACAGGGCGTCAATCAGCCCCAGCATTTT,CASSSEKQGVNQPQHF
TRBJ2-1,once,TRBV27,14,TRBD2,TGTGCCAGCAGTCCGGGACTAGCGGGTTCTGAGCAGTTCTTC,CASSPGLAGSEQFF
TRBJ1-2,-,TRBV5-1,14,TRBD1,TGCGCCAGCACCAGACAGGGAAGAGGCCTGGGCTACACCTTC,CASTRQGRGLGYTF
TRBJ1-5,-,TRBV23-1,21,-,TGCGCCAGCAGTCCTCGACCCTTAACAATTCCCCGGGATGAAGGCAATCAGCCCCAGCATTTT,CASSPRPLTIPRDEGNQPQHF
TRBJ1-1,once,TRBV2,15,-,TGTGCCAGCAGTGAAGCGCCAGGGGTGGGCACTGAAGCTTTCTTT,CASSEAPGVGTEAFF
TRBJ2-7,-,TRBV7-2,14,-,TGTGCCAGCAGCTCTTCTACCTTCTCCTACGAGCAGTACTTC,CASSSSTFSYEQYF
TRBJ2-7,-,TRBV29-1,15,TRBD2,TGCAGCGTTGAAGCAGTACTAGCGGGAGGTGGCGAGCAGTACTTC,CSVEAVLAGGGEQYF
TRBJ2-2,-,TRBV18,14,TRBD1,TGTGCCAGCCGTGGGACAGGGCCTACCGGGGAGCTGTTTTTT,CASRGTGPTGELFF
TRBJ2-5,-,TRBV2,14,TRBD1,TGTGCCAGCAGCCGGACAGGGGGGATGGAGACCCAGTACTTC,CASSRTGGMETQYF
TRBJ2-1,-,TRBV2,16,TRBD2,TGTGCCAGCAGTCCTACCGGGACTAGCGGGATCAATGAGCAGTTCTTC,CASSPTGTSGINEQFF